This TCR beta chain is from a study of human T cells and chemical hapten exposure. Study-wide background: Small differences in pooled library volume mainly drove the variation in TCR yields per sample.

The V end lost 6 bases, the J end lost 5 bases, and 14 bases lay between the germline ends. The CDR3 is 13 amino acids. Germline CDR1 MNHEY, CDR2 SVGEGT. There are many counts of this clonotype. Its antigen remains unidentified. Overall study findings and caveats: Counts of TCRs above 1 in 1000 frequency stayed unchanged with DPC sensitization.

Time point reported: patch test 3, about 24 weeks after DPC sensitization. Noted treatment: therapeutic diphenylcyclopropenone sensitization with weekly scalp DPC. Extraction yielded total RNA from whole blood (unfractionated). TCRdb reprocessed the RACE reads via MiXCR and lists one record per CDR3 protein. The table records 95,000 to 150,000 distinct CDR3 sequences, about 11% of them present only once. Sequencing was performed on whole blood, taken in connection with sensitization to the hapten diphenylcyclopropenone (DPC). This receptor was obtained from a woman aged 45-65 years with alopecia areata. Some clones in this sample may be carry-over from other donors' samples. The chain recombines TRBV6-2 or TRBV6-3 with TRBJ2-7; D may be TRBD1 (6 bases). The CDR3 DNA reads TGTGCCAGCAGGCCAACAGGGTTCAACGAGCAGTACTTC. It translates to CASRPTGFNEQYF.